This T cell receptor (beta chain) stems from a study of T cell responses to AZD1222 COVID-19 vaccine. The V gene end was trimmed by 5 bases and the J gene end by 6 bases; junction bases not matched to a gene: 10. CDR3 length: 14 residues. Germline V gives CDR1 LNHDA, CDR2 SQIVND (reference sequence). Clones were sequenced by immunoSEQ multiplex PCR, and TCRdb holds only the in-frame ones, with some missing. The table lists around 110,000 clones, around 87% of them singletons. Findings and limits, study-wide: In the spike-specific TCR repertoire, nearly half reportedly target unmutated variant regions. Females made up more of the donors, who were largely white British, and clonal diversity may have come out too low. Spike-specific TCR repertoires showed rising breadth and depth after two AZD1222 doses. Only a handful of individuals given AZD1222 were seropositive at baseline.

To note about this clone: Its cognate antigen is unknown.

Sequencing used peripheral blood, obtained on day 0 of AZD1222 vaccination. The rearrangement uses TRBV19 and TRBJ2-7, with 7 nucleotides matching TRBD2. The TCR was taken from an adult in good health. The CDR3 sequence is CASSLLVPGGEQYF. The CDR3 region has the DNA TGTGCCAGTAGTCTCCTCGTGCCGGGAGGCGAGCAGTACTTC.